This TCR beta chain was captured in a study of human T cells and chemical hapten exposure. Study details: Patches with 0.01% DPC went on the upper back, and the tests were read at 6 days. How much TCR each sample yielded varied, mostly because pooled library volumes differed slightly.

The CDR3 covers 16 residues. V dropped 5 bases and J dropped 1; count of bases not matched to a gene: 8. As to time point: patch test 2, 6 weeks after DPC sensitization. Treatment given: therapeutic diphenylcyclopropenone sensitization with weekly scalp DPC. Individual cDNA molecules (in the library) carried attached unique molecular identifiers. TCRdb fed the RACE reads into MiXCR, producing one record per CDR3 protein. The sample includes roughly 120,000 distinct CDR3 sequences, approximately 8.8% of them seen just once. Study-level findings and limits: TCRs at high frequency, those above 1 in 1000, did not change with DPC sensitization.

This clonotype appeared many times. Its target is unknown. This receptor was obtained from a woman between 40 and 55 years old with alopecia areata. Some clones in this sample may be carry-over from other donors' samples. The specimen was whole blood, collected in connection with sensitization to the hapten diphenylcyclopropenone (DPC). The rearrangement links TRBV12-3 or TRBV12-4 to TRBJ2-1; 7 nucleotides align to TRBD2. CDR3 bases: TGTGCCAGCAGTCCCTCGGGGGGAAGATCCTACAATGAGCAGTTCTTC. Translation: CASSPSGGRSYNEQFF.